These T cell receptor beta chains were read from a single sample in a study of T cell repertoires in cytomegalovirus infection. Using its own MiXCR run on the reads, TCRdb lists one record per CDR3 protein. The table records approximately 990,000 distinct CDR3 sequences, roughly 30% of them present only once. These receptors' targets are unknown. The source material was cultured CD8+ T cells from PBMCs, sampled from culture after CMV antigen stimulation. The receptor set was obtained from a human donor in good health (CMV status not recorded). Some clones in this sample may be carry-over from other donors' samples. Each CDR3 is given with its conserved first and last residue. The D gene is left open where the match is weak. Clone size is shown for a subset of rows, as once, few, many or a class of expanded clone.

abundance	v_gene	j_gene	d_gene	CDR3aa	CDR3nt
.	TRBV29-1	TRBJ1-1	.	CSGGQNTEAFF	TGCAGCGGGGGACAGAACACTGAAGCTTTCTTT
.	TRBV6-5	TRBJ2-3	.	CASSYSTPSGTGWDTQYF	TGTGCCAGCAGTTACTCTACCCCGTCGGGCACGGGTTGGGATACGCAGTATTTT
.	TRBV7-9	TRBJ2-5	.	CASSSQGIRETQYF	TGTGCCAGCAGCTCACAGGGTATCCGAGAGACCCAGTACTTC
.	TRBV12-3/TRBV12-4	TRBJ1-6	.	CASSFTVPLRNSPLHF	TGTGCCAGCAGTTTCACAGTCCCACTGAGGAATTCACCCCTCCACTTT
.	TRBV19	TRBJ1-2	.	CASSTRMGNYGYTF	TGTGCCAGTAGTACCCGGATGGGGAACTATGGCTACACCTTC
.	TRBV5-1	TRBJ1-1	.	CASSFRDIWNTEAFF	TGCGCCAGCAGCTTCCGGGACATCTGGAACACTGAAGCTTTCTTT
once	TRBV19	TRBJ2-1	.	CASSGTDDNEQFF	TGTGCCAGTAGCGGAACAGACGACAATGAGCAGTTCTTC
many	TRBV7-6	TRBJ2-2	.	CASSLMRSMGGELFF	TGTGCCAGCAGCTTAATGCGGAGTATGGGCGGGGAGCTGTTTTTT
.	TRBV2	TRBJ1-1	.	CASVWGTEAFF	TGTGCCAGCGTCTGGGGCACTGAAGCTTTCTTT
few	TRBV6-5	TRBJ1-5	.	CASSPVGGAQPQHF	TGTGCCAGCTCTCCCGTAGGCGGGGCTCAGCCCCAGCATTTT
many	TRBV7-2	TRBJ1-1	.	CASSSHNLGGMNTEAFF	TGTGCCAGCAGCTCACATAATCTTGGGGGAATGAACACTGAAGCTTTCTTT
.	TRBV12-5	TRBJ2-3	.	CDSAFSNTRLTDTQYF	TGTGATAGTGCTTTCAGTAATACTAGGCTCACAGATACGCAGTATTTT